This record covers a single T cell receptor beta chain. Antigen specificity is unknown. The PCR employed 60 Vbeta primers together with 13 Jbeta primers. Sequencing was performed with immunoSEQ multiplex PCR; in TCRdb, only in-frame clones are kept and a portion is missing. The profile shows 200,000 or so clones, 70% to 90% of them singletons. Germline-derived CDR1 and CDR2 are MNHEY and SMNVEV (reference sequence). The length of the CDR3 is 14 residues. V was pared by 6 bases and J by 10 bases, with 18 bases between. The data were obtained in a study of cytomegalovirus exposure and HLA in healthy donors. Study observations and caveats: The likely origin of a cluster of highly shared sequence variants was a sequencing artifact.

This rearrangement joins TRBV27 to TRBJ1-4; tentative D call: TRBD1 (5 bases). The specimen sequenced was PBMCs. The sequence derives from a human donor in good health. This chain's CDR3 is CASSPPAGRGKLFF. CDR3 nucleotide sequence: TGTGCCAGCAGCCCACCGGCGGGGAGGGGAAAACTGTTTTTT. Full variable domain (outside the CDR3, taken from reference TRBV27 and TRBJ1-4): EAQVTQNPRYLITVTGKKLTVTCSQNMNHEYMSWYRQDPGLGLRQIYYSMNVEVTDKGDVPEGYKVSRKEKRNFPLILESPSPNQTSLYFCASSPPAGRGKLFFGSGTQLSVL.